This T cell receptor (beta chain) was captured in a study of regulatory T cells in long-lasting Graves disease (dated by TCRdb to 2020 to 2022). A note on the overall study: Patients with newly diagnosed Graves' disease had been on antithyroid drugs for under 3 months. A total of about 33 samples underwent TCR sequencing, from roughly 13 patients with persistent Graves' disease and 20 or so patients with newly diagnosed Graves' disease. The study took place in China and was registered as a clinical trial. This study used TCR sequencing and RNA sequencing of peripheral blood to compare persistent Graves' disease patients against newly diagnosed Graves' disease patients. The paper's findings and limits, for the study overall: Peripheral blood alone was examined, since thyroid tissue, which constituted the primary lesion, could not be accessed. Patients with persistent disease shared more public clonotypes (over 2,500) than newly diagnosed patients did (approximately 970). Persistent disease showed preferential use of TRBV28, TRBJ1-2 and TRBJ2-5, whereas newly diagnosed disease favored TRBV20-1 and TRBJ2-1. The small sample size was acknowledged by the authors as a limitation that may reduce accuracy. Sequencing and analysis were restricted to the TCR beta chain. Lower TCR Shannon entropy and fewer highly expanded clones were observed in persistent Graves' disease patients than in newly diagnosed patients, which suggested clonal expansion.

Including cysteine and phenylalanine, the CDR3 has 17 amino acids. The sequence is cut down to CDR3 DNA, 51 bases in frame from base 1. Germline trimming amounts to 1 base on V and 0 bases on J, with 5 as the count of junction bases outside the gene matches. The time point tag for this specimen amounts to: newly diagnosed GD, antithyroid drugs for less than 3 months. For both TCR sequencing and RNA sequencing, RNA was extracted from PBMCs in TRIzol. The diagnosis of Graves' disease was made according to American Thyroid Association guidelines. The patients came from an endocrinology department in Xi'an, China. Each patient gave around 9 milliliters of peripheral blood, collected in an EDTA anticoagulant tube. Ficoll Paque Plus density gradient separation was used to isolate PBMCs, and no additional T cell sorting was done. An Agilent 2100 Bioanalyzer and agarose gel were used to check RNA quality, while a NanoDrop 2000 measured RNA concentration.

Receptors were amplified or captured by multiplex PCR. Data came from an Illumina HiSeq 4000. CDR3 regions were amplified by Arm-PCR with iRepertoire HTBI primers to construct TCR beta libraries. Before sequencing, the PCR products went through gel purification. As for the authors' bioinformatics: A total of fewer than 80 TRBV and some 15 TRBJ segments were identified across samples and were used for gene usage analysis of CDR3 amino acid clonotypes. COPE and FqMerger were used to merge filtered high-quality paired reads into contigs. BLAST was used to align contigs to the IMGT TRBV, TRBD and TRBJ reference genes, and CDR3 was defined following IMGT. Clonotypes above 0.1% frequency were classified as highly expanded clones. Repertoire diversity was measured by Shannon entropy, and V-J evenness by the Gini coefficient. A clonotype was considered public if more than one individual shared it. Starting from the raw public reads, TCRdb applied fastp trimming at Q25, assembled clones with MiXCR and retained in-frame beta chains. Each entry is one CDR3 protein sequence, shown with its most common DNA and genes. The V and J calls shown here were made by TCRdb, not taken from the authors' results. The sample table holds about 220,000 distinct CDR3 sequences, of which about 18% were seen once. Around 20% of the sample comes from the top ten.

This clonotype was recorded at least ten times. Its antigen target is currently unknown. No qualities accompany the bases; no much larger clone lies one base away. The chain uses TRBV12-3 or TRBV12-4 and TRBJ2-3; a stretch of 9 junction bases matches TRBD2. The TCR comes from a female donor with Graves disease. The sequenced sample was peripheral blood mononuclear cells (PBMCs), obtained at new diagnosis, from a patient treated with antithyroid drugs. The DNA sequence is TGTGCCAGCAGTTTAGTGCCTAGCGGGGCCAGCACAGATACGCAGTATTTT. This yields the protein CASSLVPSGASTDTQYF.